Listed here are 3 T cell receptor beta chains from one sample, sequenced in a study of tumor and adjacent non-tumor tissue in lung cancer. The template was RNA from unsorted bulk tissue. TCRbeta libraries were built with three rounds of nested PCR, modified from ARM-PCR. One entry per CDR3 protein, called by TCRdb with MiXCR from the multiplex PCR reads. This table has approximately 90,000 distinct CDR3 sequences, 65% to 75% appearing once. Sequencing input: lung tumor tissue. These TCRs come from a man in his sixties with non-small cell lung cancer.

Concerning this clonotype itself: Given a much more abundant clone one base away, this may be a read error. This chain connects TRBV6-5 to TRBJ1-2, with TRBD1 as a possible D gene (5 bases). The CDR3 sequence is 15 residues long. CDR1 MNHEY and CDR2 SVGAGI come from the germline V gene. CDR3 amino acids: CTSTGGTMMNYGYTF. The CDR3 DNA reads TGTACCAGCACGGGGGGGACGATGATGAACTATGGCTACACCTTC.

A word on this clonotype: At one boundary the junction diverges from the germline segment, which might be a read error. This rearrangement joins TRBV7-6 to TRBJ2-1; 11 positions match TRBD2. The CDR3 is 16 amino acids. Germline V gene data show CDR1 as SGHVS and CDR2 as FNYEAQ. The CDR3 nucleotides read TGTGCCAACAGCTTAGTGCTAGCGGGGGGATACAATGAGCAGTTCTTC. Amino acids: CANSLVLAGGYNEQFF.

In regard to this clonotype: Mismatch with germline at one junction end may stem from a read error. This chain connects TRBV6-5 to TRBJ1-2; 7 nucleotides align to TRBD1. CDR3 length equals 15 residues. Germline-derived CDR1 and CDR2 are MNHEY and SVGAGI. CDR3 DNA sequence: TGTGCCAGCAATTACCGCGCCGGGACAGACTATGGCTACACCTTC. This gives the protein CASNYRAGTDYGYTF.